The sequence of this T cell receptor beta chain was determined in a study of blood T cell repertoires in COVID-19. Using immunoSEQ multiplex PCR, the repertoire was profiled, and TCRdb retains in-frame clones only, with some absent. The table records more than 45,000 clones, 85% to 95% of them present only once. Sequenced: peripheral blood. The TCR sequence derives from a woman older than 75 with acute or convalescent COVID-19.

The CDR3 coding sequence is TGTGCCACCAAAACAGGGGATCCCCTCCACTTT. This codes for CATKTGDPLHF. V is TRBV6-5 and J is TRBJ1-6, with TRBD1 matching 7 bases. Unmatched junction bases numbered 7, after V lost 10 bases and J lost 13 bases. Germline V lookup: CDR1 MNHEY, CDR2 SVGAGI. CDR3 length equals 11 residues.